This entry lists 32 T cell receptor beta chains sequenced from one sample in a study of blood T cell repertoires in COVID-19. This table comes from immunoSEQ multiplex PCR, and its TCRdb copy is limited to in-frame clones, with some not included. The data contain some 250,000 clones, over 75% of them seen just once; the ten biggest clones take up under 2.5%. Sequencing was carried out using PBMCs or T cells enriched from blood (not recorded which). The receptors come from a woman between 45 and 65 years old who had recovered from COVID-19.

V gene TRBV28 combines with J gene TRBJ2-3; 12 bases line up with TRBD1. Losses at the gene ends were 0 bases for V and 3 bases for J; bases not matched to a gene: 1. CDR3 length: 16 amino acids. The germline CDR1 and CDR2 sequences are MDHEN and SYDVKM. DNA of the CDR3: TGTGCCAGCAGTTTATGGGGACAGGGGGCAACAGATACGCAGTATTTT. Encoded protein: CASSLWGQGATDTQYF.

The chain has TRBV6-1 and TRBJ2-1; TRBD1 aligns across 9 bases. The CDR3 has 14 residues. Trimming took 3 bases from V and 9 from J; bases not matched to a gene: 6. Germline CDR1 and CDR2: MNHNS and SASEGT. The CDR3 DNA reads TGTGCCAGCAGTGACGGGACAGGGTCCCGTGAGCAGTTCTTC. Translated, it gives CASSDGTGSREQFF.

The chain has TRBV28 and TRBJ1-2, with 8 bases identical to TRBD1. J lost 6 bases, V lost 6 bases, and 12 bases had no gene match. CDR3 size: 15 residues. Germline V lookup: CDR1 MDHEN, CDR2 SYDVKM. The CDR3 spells CASSPTGGRVNGYTF. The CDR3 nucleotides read TGTGCCAGCAGCCCAACAGGGGGACGTGTGAATGGCTACACCTTC.

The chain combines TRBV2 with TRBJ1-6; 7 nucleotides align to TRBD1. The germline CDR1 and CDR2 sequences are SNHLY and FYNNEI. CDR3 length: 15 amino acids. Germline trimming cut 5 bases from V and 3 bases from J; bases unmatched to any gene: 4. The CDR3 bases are TGTGCCAGCAGTTCCGGGACAGTCTATAATTCACCCCTCCACTTT. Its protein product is CASSSGTVYNSPLHF.

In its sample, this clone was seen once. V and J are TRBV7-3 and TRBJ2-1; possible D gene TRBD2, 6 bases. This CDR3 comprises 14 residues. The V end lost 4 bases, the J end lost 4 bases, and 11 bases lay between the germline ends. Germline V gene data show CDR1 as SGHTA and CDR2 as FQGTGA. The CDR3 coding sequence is TGTGCCAGCAGCTGGGGTAGCGGATACAATGAGCAGTTCTTC. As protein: CASSWGSGYNEQFF.

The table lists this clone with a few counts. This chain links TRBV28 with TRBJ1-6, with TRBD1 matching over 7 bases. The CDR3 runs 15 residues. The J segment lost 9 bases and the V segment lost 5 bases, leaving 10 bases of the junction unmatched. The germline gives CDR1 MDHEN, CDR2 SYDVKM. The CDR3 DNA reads TGTGCCAGCAGTCCTCCCCGGGACAGAAGTTCACCCCTCCACTTT. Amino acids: CASSPPRDRSSPLHF.

The CDR3 loop is CASSLIGTGEETQYF. The CDR3 nucleotides read TGTGCCAGCAGTTTAATCGGGACAGGGGAAGAGACCCAGTACTTC. The V gene is TRBV28, the J gene TRBJ2-5; TRBD1 matches at 10 bases. Trimming removed 2 bases from V and 3 bases from J; junction bases left unmatched: 3. The V gene's germline CDR1 is MDHEN and CDR2 SYDVKM. This CDR3 spans 15 amino acids.

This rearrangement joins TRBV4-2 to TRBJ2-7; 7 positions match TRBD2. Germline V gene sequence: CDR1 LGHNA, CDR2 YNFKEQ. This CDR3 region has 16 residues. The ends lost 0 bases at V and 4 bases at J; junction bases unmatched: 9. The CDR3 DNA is TGTGCCAGCAGCCAAGATTTTGTGGGAGGGAGATACGAGCAGTACTTC. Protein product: CASSQDFVGGRYEQYF.

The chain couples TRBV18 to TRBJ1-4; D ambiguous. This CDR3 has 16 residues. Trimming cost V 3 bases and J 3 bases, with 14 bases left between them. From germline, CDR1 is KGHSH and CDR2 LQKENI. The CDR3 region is CASSPGTVMSNEKLFF. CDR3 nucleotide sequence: TGTGCCAGCTCACCGGGTACAGTGATGTCTAATGAAAAACTGTTTTTT.

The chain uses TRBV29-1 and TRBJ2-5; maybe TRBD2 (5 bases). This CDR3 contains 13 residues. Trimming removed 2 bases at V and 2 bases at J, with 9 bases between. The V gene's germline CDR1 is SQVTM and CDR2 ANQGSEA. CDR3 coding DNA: TGCAGCGTTGAACGGGGAGCGCAAGAGACCCAGTACTTC. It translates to CSVERGAQETQYF.

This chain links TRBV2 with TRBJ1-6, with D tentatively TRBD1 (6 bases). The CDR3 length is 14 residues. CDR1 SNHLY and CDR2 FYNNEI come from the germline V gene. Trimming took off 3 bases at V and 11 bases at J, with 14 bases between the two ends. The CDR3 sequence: CASSDAGVRTPLHF. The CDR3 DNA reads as TGTGCCAGCAGTGACGCAGGGGTAAGGACACCCCTCCACTTT.

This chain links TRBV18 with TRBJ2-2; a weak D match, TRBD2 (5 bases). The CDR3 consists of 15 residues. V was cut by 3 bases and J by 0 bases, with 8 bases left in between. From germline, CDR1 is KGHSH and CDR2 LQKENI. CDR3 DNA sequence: TGTGCCAGCTCACCGGTGGGAGCGAACACCGGGGAGCTGTTTTTT. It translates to CASSPVGANTGELFF.

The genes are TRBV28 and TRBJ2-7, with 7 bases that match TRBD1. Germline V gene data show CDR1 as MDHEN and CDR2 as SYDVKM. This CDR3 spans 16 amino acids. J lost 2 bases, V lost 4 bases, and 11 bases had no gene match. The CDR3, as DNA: TGTGCCAGCAGTTCTACCGGGGACAGAACTGCCTACGAGCAGTACTTC. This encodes CASSSTGDRTAYEQYF.

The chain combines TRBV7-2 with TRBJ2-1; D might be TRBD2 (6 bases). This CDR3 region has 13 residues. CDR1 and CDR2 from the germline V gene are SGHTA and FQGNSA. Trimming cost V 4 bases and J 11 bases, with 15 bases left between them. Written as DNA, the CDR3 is TGTGCCAGCAGCTCGAAGACTAGTCGCAAGCAGTTCTTC. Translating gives CASSSKTSRKQFF.

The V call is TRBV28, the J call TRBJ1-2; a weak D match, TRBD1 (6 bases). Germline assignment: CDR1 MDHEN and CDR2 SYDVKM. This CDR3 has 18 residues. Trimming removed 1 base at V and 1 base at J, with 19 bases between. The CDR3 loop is CASSLYWGRTDNNYGYTF. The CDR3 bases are TGTGCCAGCAGTTTATATTGGGGCCGGACAGATAATAACTATGGCTACACCTTC.

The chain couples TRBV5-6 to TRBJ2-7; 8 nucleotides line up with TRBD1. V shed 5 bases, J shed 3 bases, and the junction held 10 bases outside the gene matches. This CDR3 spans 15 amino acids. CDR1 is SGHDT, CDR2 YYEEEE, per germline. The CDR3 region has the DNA TGTGCCAGCAGTCTTCAGGGGACAGGCGGCTACGAGCAGTACTTC. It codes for CASSLQGTGGYEQYF. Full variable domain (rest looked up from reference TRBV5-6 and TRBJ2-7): DAGVTQSPTHLIKTRGQQVTLRCSPKSGHDTVSWYQQALGQGPQFIFQYYEEEERQRGNFPDRFSGHQFPNYSSELNVNALLLGDSALYLCASSLQGTGGYEQYFGPGTRLTVT.

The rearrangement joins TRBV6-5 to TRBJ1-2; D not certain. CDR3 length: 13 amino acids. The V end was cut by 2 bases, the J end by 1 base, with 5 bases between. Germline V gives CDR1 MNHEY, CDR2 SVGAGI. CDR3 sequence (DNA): TGTGCCAGCAGTTACGCACTTAACTATGGCTACACCTTC. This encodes CASSYALNYGYTF.

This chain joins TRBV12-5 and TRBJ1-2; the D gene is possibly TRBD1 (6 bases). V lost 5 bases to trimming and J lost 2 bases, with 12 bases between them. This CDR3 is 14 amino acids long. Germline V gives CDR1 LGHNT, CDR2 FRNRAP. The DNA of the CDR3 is TGTGCTAGTGGTCGCGGGGGGCCGAACTATGGCTACACCTTC. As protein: CASGRGGPNYGYTF. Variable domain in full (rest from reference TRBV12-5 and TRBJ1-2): DARVTQTPRHKVTEMGQEVTMRCQPILGHNTVFWYRQTMMQGLELLAYFRNRAPLDDSGMPKDRFSAEMPDATLATLKIQPSEPRDSAVYFCASGRGGPNYGYTFGSGTRLTVV.

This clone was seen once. The CDR3 sequence is CASSNRETQYF. The CDR3, as DNA: TGTGCCAGCAGCAACAGGGAGACCCAGTACTTC. The chain joins TRBV11-1 to TRBJ2-5; D may be TRBD1 (5 bases). Germline V lookup: CDR1 SGHAT, CDR2 FQDESV (reference sequence). This CDR3 contains 11 residues. V was pared by 5 bases and J by 5 bases, with 6 bases between.

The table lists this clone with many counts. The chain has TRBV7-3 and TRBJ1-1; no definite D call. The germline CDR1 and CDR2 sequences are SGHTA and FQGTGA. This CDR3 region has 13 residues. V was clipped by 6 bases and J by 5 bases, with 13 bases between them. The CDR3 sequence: CASRFSMSTEAFF. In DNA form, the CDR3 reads TGTGCCAGCAGGTTTTCGATGAGTACTGAAGCTTTCTTT.

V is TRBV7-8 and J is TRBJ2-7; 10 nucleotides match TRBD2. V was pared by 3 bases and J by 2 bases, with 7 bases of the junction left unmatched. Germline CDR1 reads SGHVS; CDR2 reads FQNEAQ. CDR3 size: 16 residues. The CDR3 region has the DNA TGTGCCAGCAGCTTGGGGGCTAGCGGGAGTCCCTACGAGCAGTACTTC. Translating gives CASSLGASGSPYEQYF.

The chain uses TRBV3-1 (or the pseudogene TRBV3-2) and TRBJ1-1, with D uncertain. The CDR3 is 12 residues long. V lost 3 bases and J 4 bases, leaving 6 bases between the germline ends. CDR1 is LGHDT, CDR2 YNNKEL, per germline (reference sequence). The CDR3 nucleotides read TGTGCCAGCAGCCAGTTCGGCACTGAAGCTTTCTTT. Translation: CASSQFGTEAFF.

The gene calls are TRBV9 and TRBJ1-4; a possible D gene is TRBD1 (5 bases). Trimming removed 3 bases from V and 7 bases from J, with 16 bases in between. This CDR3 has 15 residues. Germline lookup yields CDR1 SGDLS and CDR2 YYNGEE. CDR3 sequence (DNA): TGTGCCAGCAGCGCATCAGGGACTTGGATTGAAAAACTGTTTTTT. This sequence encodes CASSASGTWIEKLFF.

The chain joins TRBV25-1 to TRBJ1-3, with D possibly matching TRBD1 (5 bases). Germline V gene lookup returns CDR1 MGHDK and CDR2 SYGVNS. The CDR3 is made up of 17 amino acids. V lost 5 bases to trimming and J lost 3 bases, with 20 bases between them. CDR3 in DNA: TGTGCCAGCAGTAATCCAGGGAACGCACTCTTTGGAAACACCATATATTTT. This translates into CASSNPGNALFGNTIYF.

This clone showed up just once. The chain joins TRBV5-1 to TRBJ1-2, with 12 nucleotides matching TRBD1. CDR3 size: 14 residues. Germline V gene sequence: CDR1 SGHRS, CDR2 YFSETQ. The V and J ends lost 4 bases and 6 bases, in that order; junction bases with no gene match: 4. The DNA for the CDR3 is TGCGCCAGCAGCATGGGACAGGGGGCCCATGGCTACACCTTC. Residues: CASSMGQGAHGYTF.

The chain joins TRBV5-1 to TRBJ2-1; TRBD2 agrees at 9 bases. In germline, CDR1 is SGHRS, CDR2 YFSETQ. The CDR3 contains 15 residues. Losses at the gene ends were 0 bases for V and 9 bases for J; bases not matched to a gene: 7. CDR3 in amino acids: CASSLGGRAKSEQFF. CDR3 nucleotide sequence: TGCGCCAGCAGCTTGGGCGGGAGGGCCAAGAGTGAGCAGTTCTTC.

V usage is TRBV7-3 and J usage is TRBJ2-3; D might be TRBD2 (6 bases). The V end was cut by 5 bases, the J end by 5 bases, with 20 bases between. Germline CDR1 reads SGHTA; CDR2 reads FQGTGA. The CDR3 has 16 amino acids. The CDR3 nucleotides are TGTGCCAGCAGCAGACTAAGCGGGTTGGTGGGAGATACGCAGTATTTT. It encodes CASSRLSGLVGDTQYF.

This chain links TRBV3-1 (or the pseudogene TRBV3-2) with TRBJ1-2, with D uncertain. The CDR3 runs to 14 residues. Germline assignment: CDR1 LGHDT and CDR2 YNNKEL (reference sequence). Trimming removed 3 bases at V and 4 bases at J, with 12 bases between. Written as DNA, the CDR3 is TGTGCCAGCAGCCACCTTGCGGGTTCCTATGGCTACACCTTC. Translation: CASSHLAGSYGYTF.

CDR3 in amino acids: CASVSQASNQPQHF. For the CDR3, the DNA is TGTGCCAGTGTGTCACAGGCCAGCAATCAGCCCCAGCATTTT. The chain links TRBV19 to TRBJ1-5; tentative D call: TRBD1 (5 bases). This CDR3 has 14 residues. The germline CDR1 and CDR2 sequences are LNHDA and SQIVND (reference sequence). V shed 8 bases and J shed 1 base, with 12 bases lying between them.

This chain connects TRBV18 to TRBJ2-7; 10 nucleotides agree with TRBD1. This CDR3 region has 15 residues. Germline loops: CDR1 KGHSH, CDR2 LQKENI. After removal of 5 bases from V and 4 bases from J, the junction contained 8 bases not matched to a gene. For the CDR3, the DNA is TGTGCCAGCTCAGCTTCGGGACAGGGGAAGTACGAGCAGTACTTC. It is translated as CASSASGQGKYEQYF.

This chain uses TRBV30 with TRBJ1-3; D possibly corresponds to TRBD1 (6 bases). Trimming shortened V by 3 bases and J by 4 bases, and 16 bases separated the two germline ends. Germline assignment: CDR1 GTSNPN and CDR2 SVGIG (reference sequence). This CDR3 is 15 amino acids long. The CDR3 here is CAWRETGIGGNTIYF. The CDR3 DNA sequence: TGTGCCTGGAGGGAGACAGGAATAGGAGGAAACACCATATATTTT.

This CDR3 reads CASSLRGGGTEAFF. In DNA form, the CDR3 reads TGTGCCAGCAGTCTCCGGGGAGGGGGCACTGAAGCTTTCTTT. The V and J genes are TRBV28 and TRBJ1-1; possible D gene TRBD1, 6 bases. Germline loops: CDR1 MDHEN, CDR2 SYDVKM. The V end lost 5 bases, the J end lost 4 bases, and 14 bases lay between the germline ends. The CDR3 is 14 residues long. Looking up the rest from reference TRBV28 and TRBJ1-1 gives the full variable domain: DVKVTQSSRYLVKRTGEKVFLECVQDMDHENMFWYRQDPGLGLRLIYFSYDVKMKEKGDIPEGYSVSREKKERFSLILESASTNQTSMYLCASSLRGGGTEAFFGQGTRLTVV.